This T cell receptor beta chain was documented in a study of blood T cell repertoires in COVID-19. The overall study: The United States, Italy and Spain were the sources of the acute and convalescent COVID-19 samples.

Assay: immunoSEQ multiplex PCR; the TCRdb copy retains only in-frame clones and omits some. The data contain roughly 230,000 clones, around 82% of them singletons. The CDR3 is 16 amino acids. The germline V gene has CDR1 ENHRY and CDR2 SYGVKD. V gave up 2 bases and J gave up 8 bases; unmatched junction bases: 6. Assignments of participants to cohorts depended upon their own reported clinical history. This TCR came from a man aged 50 to 59 who had recovered from COVID-19. Source material: PBMCs or T cells enriched from blood (not recorded which). The V call is TRBV10-3, the J call TRBJ1-4, with 12 bases that match TRBD1. CDR3 loop: CAISEGTGGAREKLFF. As DNA, the CDR3 is TGTGCCATCAGTGAGGGGACAGGGGGCGCCAGAGAAAAACTGTTTTTT.